These 9 T cell receptor beta chains were sequenced from one sample in a study of beta chain features in type 1 diabetes listed by TCRdb under 2018. The receptor library was made with the immunoSEQ multiplex PCR assay. The High Capacity cDNA Reverse Transcription Kit was used to reverse transcribe all of the isolated RNA, meaning that expressed TCRB transcripts were what got sequenced. TCRdb took over this immuneACCESS table, retaining in-frame rearrangements with V and J assigned. Such tables are incomplete; in checked studies, under half of the missing clones stem from an unresolved V gene, and the remainder is unexplained. Recorded for this sample are under 900,000 clones; roughly 16% of them occurred a single time. The ten most abundant clones make up about 0.02% of the sample. Specimen: naive CD4+ T cells from blood. The sample's cell subset or site label, in plain terms: true naive CD4+ T cells. The source of these receptors is a young woman in good health.

This clone was seen only a few times. The chain links TRBV10-2 to TRBJ1-2; weak D call: TRBD1 (6 bases). V was clipped by 3 bases and J by 4 bases, with 6 bases between them. The V gene's germline CDR1 is WSHSY and CDR2 SAAADI. The length of the CDR3 is 12 residues. The CDR3 is CASSDRGYGYTF. In DNA form, the CDR3 reads TGCGCCAGCAGTGACAGGGGCTATGGCTACACCTTC.

This clone has just a few counts. This chain connects TRBV10-3 to TRBJ2-1; 11 bases are shared with TRBD2. This CDR3 has 15 amino acids. Germline V gene sequence: CDR1 ENHRY, CDR2 SYGVKD. The trim removed 0 bases at V and 6 bases at J, leaving 1 base unmatched. For the CDR3, the DNA is TGTGCCATCAGTGAGTCTAGCGGGAGGGCCAATGAGCAGTTCTTC. This encodes CAISESSGRANEQFF.

V gene TRBV28 combines with J gene TRBJ2-7, with D perhaps matching TRBD1 (6 bases). CDR3 length equals 14 residues. V was clipped by 7 bases and J by 0 bases, with 13 bases between them. Per germline, CDR1 MDHEN and CDR2 SYDVKM. CDR3 coding DNA: TGTGCCAGCACTTCAGGGGTACCCTCCTACGAGCAGTACTTC. Residues: CASTSGVPSYEQYF.

This clone has just a few counts. The chain links TRBV4-2 to TRBJ1-2; the D is unclear. V lost 3 bases to trimming and J lost 8 bases, with 16 bases between them. The length of the CDR3 is 14 residues. Germline V CDR1 and CDR2: LGHNA, YNFKEQ. In DNA form, the CDR3 reads TGTGCCAGCAGCCAGCCCGGGAGGGAGAAGGGCTACACCTTC. It is translated as CASSQPGREKGYTF.

This clone came up a few times. The chain has TRBV21-1 and TRBJ2-7; the table gives TRBD1 as D, unverified against the DNA. TRBV21-1 corresponds to a pseudogene. The CDR3 has 18 residues. The CDR3 spells CASRGTEQRNNSSYEQYF. Here the CDR3 DNA reads TGTGCCAGCAGAGGGACAGAACAACGGAACAATAGCTCCTACGAGCAGTACTTC.

The chain links TRBV5-1 to TRBJ1-3; D may be TRBD1 (6 bases). The CDR3 runs to 14 residues. Germline CDR1 SGHRS, CDR2 YFSETQ. The V end lost 3 bases, the J end lost 3 bases, and 10 bases lay between the germline ends. In DNA form, the CDR3 reads TGCGCCAGCAGCTCAACAGGGATTGGAAACACCATATATTTT. This sequence encodes CASSSTGIGNTIYF.

The chain carries TRBV28 and TRBJ2-5; possibly TRBD1 for D (5 bases). The CDR3 length is 16 residues. Germline loops: CDR1 MDHEN, CDR2 SYDVKM. Trimming took 3 bases from V and 5 from J, leaving 19 bases between them. The CDR3 sequence is CASSFIGRRVLETQYF. The CDR3 DNA reads as TGTGCCAGCAGTTTCATCGGTCGCAGGGTCCTCGAGACCCAGTACTTC.

The rearrangement joins TRBV5-1 to TRBJ2-2, with D perhaps TRBD1 (6 bases). V was trimmed by 8 bases and J by 1 base, leaving 12 bases between them. Germline V gene sequence: CDR1 SGHRS, CDR2 YFSETQ. The CDR3 is 14 amino acids. CDR3 loop: CASFPGQNTGELFF. For the CDR3, the DNA is TGCGCCAGTTTTCCGGGACAGAACACCGGGGAGCTGTTTTTT.

This chain uses TRBV7-2 with TRBJ2-5; TRBD2 matches at 9 bases. Trimming took 1 base from V and 5 from J; bases not matched to a gene: 11. CDR1 is SGHTA and CDR2 is FQGNSA in the germline V gene. This CDR3 has 17 amino acids. The CDR3, as DNA: TGTGCCAGCAGCTTAGTGGGGGCGGGAGGGCCTCGGGAGACCCAGTACTTC. This gives the protein CASSLVGAGGPRETQYF.